This TCR beta chain comes out of a study of chemoradiotherapy in HPV16-positive cancers. At the level of the study: Two HPV16-positive patients' cells yielded candidate HPV-specific clones and common motifs.

The repertoire was sequenced with immunoSEQ multiplex PCR; TCRdb's copy has only in-frame clones and lacks some. This sample yields 9,500 to 15,000 clones, of which around nine tenths are seen a single time; roughly 2.4% belongs to the top ten. As to this clone: The junction and the germline gene differ at one end; a read error may be behind it.

This CDR3 contains 15 residues. CDR1 is GTSNPN and CDR2 is SVGIG in the germline V gene (reference sequence). The starting material was blood, obtained from a patient who underwent chemoradiotherapy. This chain connects TRBV30 to TRBJ1-2; 11 bases align to TRBD1. The receptor's source is a human donor with HPV-associated anogenital cancer. This CDR3 reads CAWSVGTGGNSGYTF. In nucleotides, the CDR3 is TGTGCCTGGAGTGTCGGGACAGGGGGTAACTCTGGCTACACCTTC.